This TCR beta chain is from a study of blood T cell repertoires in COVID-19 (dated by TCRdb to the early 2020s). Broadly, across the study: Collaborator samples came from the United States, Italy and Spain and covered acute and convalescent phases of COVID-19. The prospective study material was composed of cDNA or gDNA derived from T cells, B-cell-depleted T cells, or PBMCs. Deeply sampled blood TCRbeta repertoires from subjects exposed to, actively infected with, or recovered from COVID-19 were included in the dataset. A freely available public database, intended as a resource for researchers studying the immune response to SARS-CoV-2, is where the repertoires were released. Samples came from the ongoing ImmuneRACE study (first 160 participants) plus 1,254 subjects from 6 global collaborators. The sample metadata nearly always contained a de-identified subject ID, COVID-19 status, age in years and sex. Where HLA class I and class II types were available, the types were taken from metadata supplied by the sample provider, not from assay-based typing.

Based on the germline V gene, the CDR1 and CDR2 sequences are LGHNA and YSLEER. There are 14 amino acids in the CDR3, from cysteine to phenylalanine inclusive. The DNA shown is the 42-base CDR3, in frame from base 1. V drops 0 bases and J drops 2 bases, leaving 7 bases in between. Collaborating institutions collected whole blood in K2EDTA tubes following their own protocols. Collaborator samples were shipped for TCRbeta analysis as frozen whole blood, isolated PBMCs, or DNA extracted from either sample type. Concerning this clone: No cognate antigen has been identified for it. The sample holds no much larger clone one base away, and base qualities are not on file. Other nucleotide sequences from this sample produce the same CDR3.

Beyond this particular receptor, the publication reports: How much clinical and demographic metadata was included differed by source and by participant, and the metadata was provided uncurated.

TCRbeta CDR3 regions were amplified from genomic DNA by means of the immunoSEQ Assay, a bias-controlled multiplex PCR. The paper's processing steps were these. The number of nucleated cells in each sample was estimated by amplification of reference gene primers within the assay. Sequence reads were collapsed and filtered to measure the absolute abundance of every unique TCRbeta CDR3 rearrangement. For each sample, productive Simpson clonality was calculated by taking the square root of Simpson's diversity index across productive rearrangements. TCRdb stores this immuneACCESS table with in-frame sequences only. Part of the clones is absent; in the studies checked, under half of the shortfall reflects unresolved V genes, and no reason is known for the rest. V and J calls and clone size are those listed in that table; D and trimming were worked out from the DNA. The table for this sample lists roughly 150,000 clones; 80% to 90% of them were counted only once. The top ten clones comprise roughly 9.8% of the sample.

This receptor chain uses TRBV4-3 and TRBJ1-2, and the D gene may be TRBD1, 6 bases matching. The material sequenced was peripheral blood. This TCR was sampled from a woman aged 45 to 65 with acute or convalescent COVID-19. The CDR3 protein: CASSQDRGNYGYTF. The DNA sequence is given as TGCGCCAGCAGCCAAGACAGGGGCAACTATGGCTACACCTTC.